The clone carrying this T cell receptor (beta chain) was counted once. The germline CDR1 and CDR2 sequences are MNHEY and SVGEGT. V lost 6 bases and J lost 4; bases outside the gene matches: 20. This CDR3 has 19 amino acids. These data belong to a study of blood T cell repertoires in COVID-19. Study details: The United States, Italy and Spain were the sources of the acute and convalescent COVID-19 samples. Nucleic acid was either cDNA or gDNA, and it came from T cells, B-cell-depleted T cells, or PBMCs.

The protocol was immunoSEQ multiplex PCR, while the TCRdb copy is restricted to in-frame clones and leaves out a portion. This sample has more than 200,000 clones, with over 75% found just once. The J gene is TRBJ2-3, the V gene TRBV6-2 or TRBV6-3; 9 positions agree with TRBD2. The TCR comes from a woman aged 40 to 50 who had recovered from COVID-19. The sequenced sample consisted of peripheral blood. In nucleotides, the CDR3 is TGTGCCAGCAGCCGAACCCGGCGGGGGGGCTTAACAGTCCCAGATACGCAGTATTTT. It yields the protein CASSRTRRGGLTVPDTQYF.